This T cell receptor (beta chain) derives from a study of T cell repertoires in cytomegalovirus infection. The CDR3 runs 15 residues. V was cut by 4 bases and J by 6 bases, with 16 bases left in between. CDR1 and CDR2 (germline): SGHTA, FQGTGA. TCRdb called the reads again in MiXCR, with one record for every CDR3 protein. The table shows under 850,000 distinct CDR3 sequences, with less than 40% occurring only once. The sample was PBMCs. This chain links TRBV7-3 with TRBJ2-1; TRBD1 might be the D (6 bases). This clonotype was sampled from a human donor in good health (CMV status not recorded). Some clones in this sample may be carry-over from other donors' samples. CDR3 in amino acids: CASSSYRVKGNEQFF. The CDR3 DNA sequence: TGTGCCAGCAGCTCCTACAGGGTTAAAGGCAATGAGCAGTTCTTC. Combining the CDR3 with reference TRBV7-3 and TRBJ2-1 gives the whole variable domain GAGVSQTPSNKVTEKGKYVELRCDPISGHTALYWYRQSLGQGPEFLIYFQGTGAADDSGLPNDRFFAVRPEGSVSTLKIQRTERGDSAVYLCASSSYRVKGNEQFFGPGTRLTVL.